The present entry profiles one TCR beta chain with its context. Its antigen is not identified. Sequencing used immunoSEQ multiplex PCR; TCRdb keeps in-frame clones, though not all of them. The table lists 65,000 to 75,000 clones, roughly 95% of them singletons. This entry is derived from a study of cytomegalovirus exposure and HLA in healthy donors. The study, taken as a whole, reports: In vitro work confirmed that a few CMV-associated chains recognize CMV antigens. The study recorded 150 to 200 TCR beta chains that were cytomegalovirus-associated.

The sequence was obtained from a woman aged 18-35 years in good health and CMV-seropositive. Sequencing was performed on PBMCs.

The CDR3, as DNA: TGTGCCAGCAGTGCGGGGTTTATGGCACCCGGGGCCAACGTCCTGACTTTC. Amino acids: CASSAGFMAPGANVLTF. The V and J genes are TRBV25-1 and TRBJ2-6; possible D gene TRBD2, 5 bases. The CDR3 has 17 amino acids. Germline V gene sequence: CDR1 MGHDK, CDR2 SYGVNS. Trimming left V 4 bases short and J 4 bases short, with 17 bases between.